Following are 30 T cell receptor beta chains from one sample sequenced in a study of cytomegalovirus exposure and HLA in healthy donors. Sequencing was performed with immunoSEQ multiplex PCR; in TCRdb, only in-frame clones are kept and a portion is missing. Among around 150,000 clones listed, 86% were seen once. Sequencing was carried out using PBMCs. These receptors all come from a woman between 25 and 40 years old in good health and CMV-seronegative.

In this sample, this clone turned up a few times. The rearrangement links TRBV7-9 to TRBJ1-5; weak D call: TRBD1 (5 bases). CDR1 and CDR2 from the germline V gene are SEHNR and FQNEAQ (reference sequence). The CDR3 is made up of 13 amino acids. V lost 5 bases and J lost 6, with 11 bases in between. CDR3 coding DNA: TGTGCCAGCAGCCTGGGGCAGCTTCAGCCCCAGCATTTT. This translates into CASSLGQLQPQHF.

The chain has TRBV4-1 and TRBJ2-5; D possibly matches TRBD1 or TRBD2 (5 bases each). The CDR3 totals 14 residues. Trimming stripped 0 bases from V and 5 bases from J, with 10 bases between. Germline assignment: CDR1 MGHRA and CDR2 YSYEKL. CDR3 sequence reads: CASSQETWGETQYF. In DNA form, the CDR3 reads TGCGCCAGCAGCCAAGAGACTTGGGGGGAGACCCAGTACTTC.

The genes are TRBV18 and TRBJ2-7, with D unresolved. The V gene's germline CDR1 is KGHSH and CDR2 LQKENI. V shed 0 bases and J shed 3 bases, with 9 bases lying between them. This CDR3 region has 14 residues. The CDR3 is CASSPPSLYYEQYF. The CDR3 coding sequence is TGTGCCAGCTCACCACCTTCCCTATACTACGAGCAGTACTTC.

The V gene is TRBV4-3, the J gene TRBJ2-1, with D unresolved. V gave up 0 bases and J gave up 5 bases, with 11 bases separating them. Germline CDR1 LGHNA, CDR2 YSLEER. The CDR3 sequence is 15 residues long. Written as DNA, the CDR3 is TGCGCCAGCAGCCAAGATCTAGGTTCTAACAATGAGCAGTTCTTC. This gives the protein CASSQDLGSNNEQFF.

This sequence joins TRBV18 and TRBJ1-2, with no clear D. The CDR3 is 12 residues long. Trimming took 6 bases from V and 6 from J, leaving 11 bases between them. Germline V gives CDR1 KGHSH, CDR2 LQKENI. This CDR3 reads CASSRSGDGYTF. In DNA form, the CDR3 reads TGTGCCAGCTCTCGCAGCGGGGATGGCTACACCTTC.

This clone was recorded once. The junction departs from the called germline gene at one end, perhaps through a read error. The gene calls are TRBV27 and TRBJ2-2; 9 nucleotides agree with TRBD1. The CDR3 totals 14 residues. CDR1 is MNHEY, CDR2 SMNVEV, per germline (reference sequence). The DNA of the CDR3 is TGTGCCAGCAATTTACAGGGGGCTGGCGGGGAGCTGTTTTTT. Amino acids: CASNLQGAGGELFF.

V is TRBV11-2 and J is TRBJ2-1; the D gene is possibly TRBD2 (8 bases). The CDR3 has 15 residues. The V gene lost 5 bases and the J gene lost 9 bases, with 20 bases spanning the gap. CDR1 SGHAT and CDR2 FQNNGV come from the germline V gene. CDR3 coding DNA: TGTGCCAGCAGCCCCCAGGGACTAGGGGGCAGTGAGCAGTTCTTC. It specifies CASSPQGLGGSEQFF.

The V gene is TRBV6-6, the J gene TRBJ1-4; 7 bases are a match to TRBD1. Trimming took 7 bases from V and 12 from J; bases not matched to a gene: 14. Germline CDR1 MNHNY, CDR2 SVGAGI (reference sequence). The CDR3 is 14 residues long. The CDR3 bases are TGTGCCAGCACTACAACAGGGGCAATTGGAGAACTGTTTTTT. It codes for CASTTTGAIGELFF.

The chain has TRBV29-1 and TRBJ1-5; 8 bases line up with TRBD1. The CDR3 has 16 residues. Germline V lookup: CDR1 SQVTM, CDR2 ANQGSEA. The trim removed 4 bases at V and 2 bases at J, leaving 10 bases unmatched. The CDR3 region is CSVADSGGDGNQPQHF. The CDR3 DNA follows: TGCAGCGTTGCGGATTCAGGGGGCGACGGCAATCAGCCCCAGCATTTT. Based on the CDR3 plus reference TRBV29-1 and TRBJ1-5, the full variable domain is SAVISQKPSRDICQRGTSLTIQCQVDSQVTMMFWYRQQPGQSLTLIATANQGSEATYESGFVIDKFPISRPNLTFSTLTVSNMSPEDSSIYLCSVADSGGDGNQPQHFGDGTRLSIL.

In its sample, this clone was seen once. This chain connects TRBV6-5 to TRBJ1-1, with TRBD1 matching over 7 bases. This CDR3 has 14 amino acids. Germline-derived CDR1 and CDR2 are MNHEY and SVGAGI. V dropped 5 bases and J dropped 3; count of bases not matched to a gene: 6. For the CDR3, the DNA is TGTGCCAGCAGTAAAAAACAGGGGTACACTGAAGCTTTCTTT. Protein: CASSKKQGYTEAFF.

The gene calls are TRBV7-6 and TRBJ1-6; unclear D gene. Trimming took 4 bases from V and 4 from J, leaving 8 bases between them. This CDR3 spans 14 amino acids. Germline V lookup: CDR1 SGHVS, CDR2 FNYEAQ. The CDR3 sequence: CASSSGPYNSPLHF. CDR3 coding DNA: TGTGCCAGCAGCTCCGGACCTTATAATTCACCCCTCCACTTT.

This clone was picked up a small number of times. The DNA for the CDR3 is TGTGCCAGCAGCTCGGTGGACGGTTCCAATGAGCAGTTCTTC. Protein: CASSSVDGSNEQFF. V usage is TRBV5-6 and J usage is TRBJ2-1; D is uncertain. The germline CDR1 and CDR2 sequences are SGHDT and YYEEEE. The CDR3 sequence is 14 residues long. V lost 3 bases and J 6 bases, leaving 13 bases between the germline ends.

This rearrangement joins TRBV13 to TRBJ2-3, with D possibly TRBD2 on 6 matching bases. CDR3 length: 15 amino acids. CDR1 is PRHDT, CDR2 FYEKMQ, per germline (reference sequence). Between the trimmed V and J ends, which lost 5 bases and 2 bases, there was a span of 14 bases. CDR3 DNA sequence: TGTGCCAGCAGCGAGACGGGGGACCACACAGATACGCAGTATTTT. Amino acid sequence: CASSETGDHTDTQYF.

The chain is built from TRBV28 and TRBJ1-5, with D uncertain. CDR1 and CDR2 from the germline V gene are MDHEN and SYDVKM. The CDR3 is 16 amino acids. V was trimmed by 6 bases and J by 2 bases, leaving 17 bases between them. The CDR3 nucleotides are TGTGCCAGCAGGCTAATCCGGGCCCGTGGCAATCAGCCCCAGCATTTT. It specifies CASRLIRARGNQPQHF.

J is TRBJ2-7 and V is TRBV6-6, with no clear D. This CDR3 is built from 16 residues. Trimming removed 2 bases at V and 1 base at J, with 15 bases between. Germline values: CDR1 MNHNY, CDR2 SVGAGI (reference sequence). The CDR3 bases are TGTGCCAGCAGTTACGATATGGGATCCGGATCCTACGAGCAGTACTTC. Protein sequence: CASSYDMGSGSYEQYF.

The chain couples TRBV13 to TRBJ1-4; weak D call: TRBD1 (6 bases). Trimming cost V 0 bases and J 5 bases, with 7 bases left between them. CDR1 and CDR2 from the germline V gene are PRHDT and FYEKMQ (reference sequence). The CDR3 has 14 residues. CDR3 in DNA: TGTGCCAGCAGCTTAGGACAGGGCAATGAAAAACTGTTTTTT. Translation gives CASSLGQGNEKLFF.

The rearrangement joins TRBV4-3 to TRBJ2-1; TRBD1 matches at 8 bases. Germline V gene data show CDR1 as LGHNA and CDR2 as YSLEER. There are 16 residues in the CDR3. V shed 0 bases and J 6 bases; nucleotides not matched to a gene: 7. The CDR3 loop is CASSQDLQGVINEQFF. CDR3 coding DNA: TGCGCCAGCAGCCAAGATTTACAGGGGGTTATCAATGAGCAGTTCTTC.

The CDR3 DNA reads TGTGCCAGCAGACGACTAGCGGGAGTGACTGAGCAGTTCTTC. Amino acids: CASRRLAGVTEQFF. This sequence joins TRBV6-5 and TRBJ2-1; TRBD2 matches at 12 bases. Germline V CDR1 and CDR2: MNHEY, SVGAGI. This CDR3 spans 14 amino acids. J lost 9 bases, V lost 6 bases, and 6 bases had no gene match.

The chain joins TRBV19 to TRBJ2-6; TRBD2 aligns across 7 bases. The J segment lost 0 bases and the V segment lost 1 base, leaving 0 bases of the junction unmatched. CDR3 length: 16 amino acids. Germline V lookup: CDR1 LNHDA, CDR2 SQIVND (reference sequence). Here the CDR3 DNA reads TGTGCCAGTAGTATAGGCGGGGGCTCTGGGGCCAACGTCCTGACTTTC. Its translation: CASSIGGGSGANVLTF. Full variable domain (outside the CDR3, taken from reference TRBV19 and TRBJ2-6): DGGITQSPKYLFRKEGQNVTLSCEQNLNHDAMYWYRQDPGQGLRLIYYSQIVNDFQKGDIAEGYSVSREKKESFPLTVTSAQKNPTAFYLCASSIGGGSGANVLTFGAGSRLTVL.

The chain has TRBV6-4 and TRBJ2-2, with D unresolved. The CDR3 sequence is 13 residues long. Trimming removed 0 bases at V and 4 bases at J, with 3 bases between. Germline V gene lookup returns CDR1 MRHNA and CDR2 SNTAGT. The CDR3: CASSDSGTGELFF. DNA of the CDR3: TGTGCCAGCAGTGACTCAGGCACCGGGGAGCTGTTTTTT.

About this clone: The sample has other DNA sequences that encode this CDR3 too. The chain carries TRBV27 and TRBJ1-4; D unclear. The germline V gene has CDR1 MNHEY and CDR2 SMNVEV (reference sequence). There are 11 residues in the CDR3. The V end lost 8 bases, the J end lost 4 bases, and 5 bases lay between the germline ends. This CDR3 is CASRGNEKLFF. The CDR3 DNA sequence: TGTGCCAGCCGGGGTAATGAAAAACTGTTTTTT.

The chain uses TRBV6-5 and TRBJ1-6; unclear D gene. The germline CDR1 and CDR2 sequences are MNHEY and SVGAGI. V lost 6 bases to trimming and J lost 12 bases, with 15 bases between them. CDR3 length equals 13 residues. The CDR3 reads CASRADGPGPLHF. In nucleotides, the CDR3 is TGTGCCAGCAGAGCCGACGGACCTGGACCCCTCCACTTT.

The CDR3 sequence is CASRDWTVTADTQYF. Here the CDR3 DNA reads TGTGCCAGCAGGGATTGGACAGTCACAGCAGATACGCAGTATTTT. The rearrangement uses TRBV2 and TRBJ2-3; perhaps TRBD1 as D (6 bases). Per the germline V gene, CDR1 is SNHLY and CDR2 is FYNNEI. Trimming pared 6 bases from V and 4 bases from J, leaving 17 bases between. This CDR3 has 15 residues. Filled out from reference TRBV2 and TRBJ2-3, the complete variable domain reads EPEVTQTPSHQVTQMGQEVILRCVPISNHLYFYWYRQILGQKVEFLVSFYNNEISEKSEIFDDQFSVERPDGSNFTLKIRSTKLEDSAMYFCASRDWTVTADTQYFGPGTRLTVL.

The V and J genes are TRBV2 and TRBJ2-7; no definite D call. The germline V gene has CDR1 SNHLY and CDR2 FYNNEI. V shed 4 bases and J shed 7 bases, with 11 bases lying between them. CDR3 length: 12 amino acids. CDR3 sequence: CASSARTVEQYF. CDR3 nucleotide sequence: TGTGCCAGCAGTGCTAGGACGGTGGAGCAGTACTTC. Combining the CDR3 with reference TRBV2 and TRBJ2-7 gives the whole variable domain EPEVTQTPSHQVTQMGQEVILRCVPISNHLYFYWYRQILGQKVEFLVSFYNNEISEKSEIFDDQFSVERPDGSNFTLKIRSTKLEDSAMYFCASSARTVEQYFGPGTRLTVT.

This clone has just a few counts. The J gene is TRBJ1-1, the V gene TRBV6-6; 7 bases fit TRBD1. J was trimmed by 4 bases and V by 6 bases; bases with no gene match: 8. Looked up from germline, CDR1 is MNHNY and CDR2 is SVGAGI (reference sequence). This CDR3 region has 14 residues. CDR3 in amino acids: CASSTQGLSTEAFF. CDR3 sequence (DNA): TGTGCCAGCAGCACACAGGGGCTTTCCACTGAAGCTTTCTTT.

The chain carries TRBV27 and TRBJ2-3; 12 bases are shared with TRBD2. This CDR3 spans 14 amino acids. With 7 bases clipped from V and 7 bases from J, the junction kept 6 bases outside the gene matches. CDR1 and CDR2 from the germline V gene are MNHEY and SMNVEV (reference sequence). In nucleotides, the CDR3 is TGTGCCAGCAAGCGACTAGCGGGGGCCCATACGCAGTATTTT. Amino acids: CASKRLAGAHTQYF.

The CDR3 region has the DNA TGTGCCAGCAGTCCTAGTAGGCTCCCGATTCGCACCTACAATGAGCAGTTCTTC. Translation: CASSPSRLPIRTYNEQFF. The V call is TRBV28, the J call TRBJ2-1; D gene ambiguous. There are 18 residues in the CDR3. The germline gives CDR1 MDHEN, CDR2 SYDVKM. Between the trimmed V and J ends, which lost 5 bases and 2 bases, there was a span of 22 bases.

J is TRBJ2-2 and V is TRBV10-3; 9 bases are shared with TRBD1. The CDR3 is 16 amino acids. Trimming took 4 bases from V and 1 from J; bases not matched to a gene: 4. The germline V gene encodes CDR1 ENHRY and CDR2 SYGVKD. The CDR3 coding sequence is TGTGCCATCAGTGGGAGGGACAGGGAGAACACCGGGGAGCTGTTTTTT. Its translation is CAISGRDRENTGELFF.

V usage is TRBV6-6 and J usage is TRBJ1-2; D call uncertain. CDR1 is MNHNY, CDR2 SVGAGI, per germline (reference sequence). The CDR3 length is 12 residues. V was cut by 3 bases and J by 6 bases, with 8 bases left in between. The CDR3 DNA reads as TGTGCCAGCAGTTATGATCGGGATGGCTACACCTTC. It encodes CASSYDRDGYTF.

The chain has TRBV5-8 and TRBJ1-5, with 7 bases fitting TRBD1. J was trimmed by 7 bases and V by 6 bases; bases with no gene match: 10. Germline V CDR1 and CDR2: SGHTS, YDEGEE. CDR3 size: 14 residues. CDR3 bases: TGTGCCAGCAAGGAGGAGGGGGCTCGGCAGCCCCAGCATTTT. Encoded protein: CASKEEGARQPQHF.